The rows below give T cell receptor beta chains drawn from one sample of a study of cytomegalovirus exposure and HLA in healthy donors. The protocol was immunoSEQ multiplex PCR, while the TCRdb copy is restricted to in-frame clones and leaves out a portion. This table holds around 98,000 clones, around nine tenths found once. Sequencing was done on a sample of PBMCs. Receptors originate from a woman between 25 and 40 years old in good health and CMV-seronegative. Each CDR3 is given with its conserved first and last residue. Fields, in order: J gene, V gene, D gene, clone size, CDR3 protein. A D gene is named only where the DNA matches it firmly. Rows give clone size only sometimes, using once, few, many, or a class for an expanded clone.

J gene: TRBJ1-5; V gene: TRBV28; D gene: -; clone size: -; CDR3 protein: CASSNRNQPQHF
J gene: TRBJ1-5; V gene: TRBV7-8; D gene: -; clone size: once; CDR3 protein: CASSPGQRYSNQPQHF
J gene: TRBJ1-1; V gene: TRBV11-3; D gene: -; clone size: -; CDR3 protein: CASSLTKGTEAFF
J gene: TRBJ1-1; V gene: TRBV19; D gene: -; clone size: few; CDR3 protein: CASSIRGATEAFF
J gene: TRBJ2-7; V gene: TRBV12-2; D gene: -; clone size: once; CDR3 protein: CASRLATLAGGPTYEQYF
J gene: TRBJ1-2; V gene: TRBV18; D gene: -; clone size: -; CDR3 protein: CASRATVTNYGYTF
J gene: TRBJ2-5; V gene: TRBV18; D gene: -; clone size: -; CDR3 protein: CASSPAVNGNQETQYF
J gene: TRBJ1-2; V gene: TRBV28; D gene: -; clone size: -; CDR3 protein: CASSPRATSGYTF
J gene: TRBJ2-3; V gene: TRBV9; D gene: TRBD2; clone size: -; CDR3 protein: CASSADPPGLVADTQYF
J gene: TRBJ1-1; V gene: TRBV6-5; D gene: -; clone size: -; CDR3 protein: CASSYAGRQAEAFF
J gene: TRBJ2-5; V gene: TRBV5-1; D gene: TRBD2; clone size: -; CDR3 protein: CASSLRGLVQETQYF
J gene: TRBJ2-5; V gene: TRBV29-1; D gene: -; clone size: -; CDR3 protein: CSGGPAQETQYF
J gene: TRBJ2-7; V gene: TRBV10-2; D gene: TRBD2; clone size: -; CDR3 protein: CASRRTSGSSDEQYF